Given below is one T cell receptor beta chain in context. The specificity of this receptor is unknown. One base away there is no much larger clone; base qualities are not given. Before genomic DNA was extracted, conventional CD4+ T cells were isolated from blood as CD25-low CD127-high cells. Several healthy control donors served as the comparison group for repertoire analyses. The entry originates in a study of regulatory and conventional T cells in RAG deficiency listed by TCRdb under 2017. A note on the overall study: High-throughput TCR beta sequencing was used to compare the diversity and composition of the Treg, conventional CD4+ and CD8+ T cell repertoires of RAG-deficient patients with those of healthy controls. General study outcomes and caveats: Compared with control T-cell subpopulations, RAG-deficient patients had much lower Shannon entropy and higher Simpson indices. All patient T-cell subsets had shorter CDR3 lengths; Omenn syndrome patients showed >80% Treg-Tconv repertoire overlap at nucleotide and amino acid level. In Omenn syndrome and CID/AS patients compared with controls, roughly 100-fold fewer unique TCR beta sequences were detected from Treg cells, versus about 9.7-fold fewer for other subsets. Some T-cell subset analyses were not performed for some subjects. The CD25-high CD127-low cells sorted from Omenn syndrome patients may be peripherally activated cells rather than true Treg cells.

Including cysteine and phenylalanine, the CDR3 has 19 amino acids. The sequence is cut down to CDR3 DNA, 57 bases in frame from base 1. V is pruned by 0 bases and J by 0 bases, leaving 14 bases of the junction without a gene match. CDR1 and CDR2 are read off the germline V gene (reference sequence) as MNHEY and SMNVEV. Library preparation employed the immunoSEQ multiplex PCR assay. Rearranged TCR beta chain products were amplified from genomic DNA of sorted T-cell subsets and sequenced. The source study handled its data this way. Repertoire diversity of productive TCR beta rearrangements was quantified using Shannon entropy and Simpson indices. To assess clonal expansion, the frequencies of the 100 most abundant productive TCR beta clonotypes were added up as a share of total reads. The TRB repertoires were evaluated with a self-reactivity index based on amino acid usage at CDR3beta positions 6 and 7. Two-way ANOVA was used for repertoire analyses, and Student t or Mann-Whitney tests were used for flow cytometric analyses. The immuneACCESS repertoire file appears here via TCRdb, limited to in-frame rearrangements. These files lack a portion of the clones; in checked studies, under half of the deficit traces to unresolved V genes, and the cause of the others is not known. V and J calls and clone size follow that table, whereas D and trimming were derived from the DNA. The sample data list more than 40,000 clones, and around 90% of these were observed just once. The biggest ten clones account for about 0.53% of the sample.

These data were also reused for a study on regulatory T cells. The second study also describes: For the multiplex PCR, 52 forward TRBV primers and 13 reverse TRBJ primers were used, and amplification bias was corrected with both assay-based and computational methods. Restricted unique TRB V-J pairs and skewed V and J gene usage were observed in patient repertoires, most markedly in regulatory T cells. T-cell receptor beta repertoires of sorted regulatory, conventional CD4+ and CD8+ T cells were compared between CD3G-deficient patients and healthy controls. Peripheral blood mononuclear cells were isolated by Ficoll density separation. Within the immunoSEQ assay, multiplex PCR amplified rearranged TRB loci from genomic DNA. Sequencing of the TRB amplicons was done on an Illumina HiSeq platform. Raw sequences were error-filtered and aligned to reference gene sequences by custom algorithms and were subsequently analyzed with the immunoSEQ online tools. Frequencies of productive and nonproductive TRB rearrangements were assessed among unique sequences as well as among total sequences. For group comparisons, t tests, Mann-Whitney tests or two-way ANOVA were performed in Prism software.

This TCR derives from a human donor in good health. The V and J genes are TRBV27 and TRBJ2-7; 7 bases in between match TRBD2. The sample was CD4+ effector T cells sorted from blood. The sequenced DNA is TGTGCCAGCAGTTTATCGGATGGCGGGAGAAGGGATAGCTCCTACGAGCAGTACTTC. This translates into CASSLSDGGRRDSSYEQYF.